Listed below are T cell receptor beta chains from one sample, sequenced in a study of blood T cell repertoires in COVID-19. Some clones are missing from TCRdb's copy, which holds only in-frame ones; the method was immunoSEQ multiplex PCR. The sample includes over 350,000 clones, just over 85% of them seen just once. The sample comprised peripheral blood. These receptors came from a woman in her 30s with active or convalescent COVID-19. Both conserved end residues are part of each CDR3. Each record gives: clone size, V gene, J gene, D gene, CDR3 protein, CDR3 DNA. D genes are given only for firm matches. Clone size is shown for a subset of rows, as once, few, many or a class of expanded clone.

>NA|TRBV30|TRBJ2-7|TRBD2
CAWSLREGYEQYF
TGTGCCTGGAGCTTGCGGGAGGGCTACGAGCAGTACTTC
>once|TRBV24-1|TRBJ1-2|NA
CATSDTILEGRHFYGYTF
TGTGCCACCAGTGATACCATTTTGGAGGGAAGACATTTCTATGGCTACACCTTC
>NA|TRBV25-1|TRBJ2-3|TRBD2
CASSATSGYTDTQYF
TGTGCCAGCAGTGCGACTAGCGGATACACAGATACGCAGTATTTT
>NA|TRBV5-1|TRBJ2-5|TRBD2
CASSPGTSGQETQYF
TGCGCCAGCAGCCCCGGGACTAGCGGCCAAGAGACCCAGTACTTC
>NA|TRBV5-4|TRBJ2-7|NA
CASRSTGKYEQYF
TGTGCCAGCAGGTCTACAGGGAAGTACGAGCAGTACTTC
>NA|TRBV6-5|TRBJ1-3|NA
CASSDSGAGNTIYF
TGTGCCAGCAGTGACTCGGGCGCGGGAAACACCATATATTTT
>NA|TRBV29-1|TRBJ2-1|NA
CSADGAAGYNEQFF
TGCAGCGCTGACGGGGCTGCGGGGTACAATGAGCAGTTCTTC
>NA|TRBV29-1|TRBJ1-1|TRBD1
CSVKGQGPTEAFF
TGCAGCGTAAAGGGACAGGGGCCCACTGAAGCTTTCTTT
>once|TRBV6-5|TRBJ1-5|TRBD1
CASSLQGGSNQPQHF
TGTGCCAGCAGCCTACAGGGGGGCAGCAATCAGCCCCAGCATTTT
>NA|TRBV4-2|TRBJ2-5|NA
CASSLAETQYF
TGTGCCAGCAGCCTAGCCGAGACCCAGTACTTC
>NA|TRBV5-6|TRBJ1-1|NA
CASSGTGTSSDEAFF
TGTGCCAGCAGCGGGACCGGGACATCCTCCGACGAAGCTTTCTTT
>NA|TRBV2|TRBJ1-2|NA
CASSPGNYGYTF
TGTGCCAGCAGTCCGGGTAACTATGGCTACACCTTC
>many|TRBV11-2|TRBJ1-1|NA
CASGADRNTEAFF
TGTGCCAGCGGGGCCGACAGGAACACTGAAGCTTTCTTT
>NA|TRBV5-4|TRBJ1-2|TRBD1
CASSLAGQGAGGYTF
TGTGCCAGCAGCTTGGCGGGACAGGGGGCGGGTGGCTACACCTTC
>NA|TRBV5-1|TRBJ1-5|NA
CASSLGPDGGPQHF
TGCGCCAGCAGCTTGGGTCCTGACGGGGGGCCCCAGCATTTT
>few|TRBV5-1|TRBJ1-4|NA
CASSGGSRNEKLFF
TGCGCCAGCAGCGGCGGGTCTCGTAATGAAAAACTGTTTTTT
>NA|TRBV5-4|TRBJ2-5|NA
CASSLGQGFSQETQYF
TGTGCCAGCAGCTTGGGGCAGGGTTTTTCGCAAGAGACCCAGTACTTC
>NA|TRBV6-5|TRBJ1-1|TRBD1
CASTGTGVWTEAFF
TGTGCCAGCACTGGGACAGGGGTGTGGACTGAAGCTTTCTTT
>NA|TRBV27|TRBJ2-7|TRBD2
CASSPPWTSGYEQYF
TGTGCCAGCAGTCCCCCATGGACTAGCGGGTACGAGCAGTACTTC
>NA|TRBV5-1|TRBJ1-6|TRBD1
CASSLKTGFAYNSPLHF
TGCGCCAGCAGCTTGAAGACAGGGTTCGCCTATAATTCACCCCTCCACTTT
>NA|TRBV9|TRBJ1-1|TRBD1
CASSVDGTGNTEAFF
TGTGCCAGCAGCGTAGATGGGACAGGGAACACTGAAGCTTTCTTT
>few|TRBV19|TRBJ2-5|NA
CASSLAGHQETQYF
TGTGCCAGTAGTTTAGCAGGGCACCAAGAGACCCAGTACTTC
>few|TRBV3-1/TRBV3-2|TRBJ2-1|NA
CASSQDGPSREQFF
TGTGCCAGCAGCCAAGATGGGCCTAGCCGTGAGCAGTTCTTC
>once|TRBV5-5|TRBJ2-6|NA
CASSFTGANVLTF
TGTGCCAGCAGCTTTACTGGGGCCAACGTCCTGACTTTC
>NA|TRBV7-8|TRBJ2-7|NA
CATWGGSSYEQYF
TGTGCCACCTGGGGAGGCAGCTCCTACGAGCAGTACTTC
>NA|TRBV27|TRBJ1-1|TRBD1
CASSFGQANTEAFF
TGTGCCAGCAGTTTCGGACAGGCGAACACTGAAGCTTTCTTT
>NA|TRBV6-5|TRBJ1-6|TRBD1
CASIQGDSYNSPLHF
TGTGCCAGCATTCAGGGGGACTCCTATAATTCACCCCTCCACTTT
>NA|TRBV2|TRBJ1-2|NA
CASSEAGGYGYTF
TGTGCCAGCAGTGAAGCGGGGGGCTATGGCTACACCTTC
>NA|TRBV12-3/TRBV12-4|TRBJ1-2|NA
CASSSGLGGYTF
TGTGCCAGCAGTTCAGGGTTGGGTGGCTACACCTTC
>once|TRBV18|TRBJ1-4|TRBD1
CASSGTGSEKLFF
TGTGCCAGCTCCGGGACAGGGAGTGAAAAACTGTTTTTT
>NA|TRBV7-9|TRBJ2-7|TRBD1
CASSGTTGDPLDSVEQYF
TGTGCCAGCAGCGGAACGACAGGGGACCCTCTGGATTCGGTCGAGCAGTACTTC
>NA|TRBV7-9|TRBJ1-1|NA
CASSLTRGGGLHTEAFF
TGTGCCAGCAGCCTCACCCGAGGGGGGGGGCTACACACTGAAGCTTTCTTT
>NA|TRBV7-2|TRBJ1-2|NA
CASSLGLGKRGTDYGYTF
TGTGCCAGCAGCTTGGGGCTGGGCAAAAGGGGAACAGATTATGGCTACACCTTC
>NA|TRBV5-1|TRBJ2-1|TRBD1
CASSLTGGAYNEQFF
TGCGCCAGCAGCTTGACAGGGGGCGCCTACAATGAGCAGTTCTTC
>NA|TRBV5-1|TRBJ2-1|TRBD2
CASSSGTSGVTEQFF
TGCGCCAGCAGCTCCGGGACTAGCGGGGTCACTGAGCAGTTCTTC
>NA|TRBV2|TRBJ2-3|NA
CASSPLGTLLTDTQYF
TGTGCCAGCAGTCCCCTCGGGACTCTTCTAACAGATACGCAGTATTTT
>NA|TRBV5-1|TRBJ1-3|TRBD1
CASSLATGAGNTIYF
TGCGCCAGCAGCTTGGCAACAGGGGCTGGAAACACCATATATTTT
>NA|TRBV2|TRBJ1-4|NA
CAGKNQGFPNEKLFF
TGTGCCGGGAAAAACCAGGGTTTTCCTAATGAAAAACTGTTTTTT
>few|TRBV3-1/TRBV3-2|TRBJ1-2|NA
CASSIRQFGYTF
TGTGCCAGCAGCATACGACAATTCGGCTACACCTTC
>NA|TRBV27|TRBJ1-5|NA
CASSFGGLPDQPQHF
TGTGCCAGCAGTTTTGGCGGGCTTCCTGACCAGCCCCAGCATTTT
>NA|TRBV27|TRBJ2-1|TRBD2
CATKAQLAGKTYNEQFF
TGTGCCACCAAAGCCCAACTAGCGGGGAAAACCTACAATGAGCAGTTCTTC
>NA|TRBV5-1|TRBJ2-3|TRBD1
CASSPGTGGPTDTQYF
TGCGCCAGCAGCCCAGGGACAGGGGGCCCCACAGATACGCAGTATTTT
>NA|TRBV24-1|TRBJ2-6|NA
CATAAGANVLTF
TGTGCCACCGCAGCGGGGGCCAACGTCCTGACTTTC
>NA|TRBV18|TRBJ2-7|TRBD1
CASSQLGQGSHEQYF
TGTGCCAGCTCCCAGCTCGGACAGGGCAGCCACGAGCAGTACTTC
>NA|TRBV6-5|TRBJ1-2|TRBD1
CASSYFTGGSVFGYTF
TGTGCCAGCAGTTACTTTACAGGGGGCTCAGTTTTTGGCTACACCTTC